Each of the 21 T cell receptor beta chains below was sequenced from the same sample in a study of T cell changes during pregnancy in multiple sclerosis. The repertoire was sequenced with immunoSEQ multiplex PCR; TCRdb's copy has only in-frame clones and lacks some. The table records 35,000 to 50,000 clones, approximately 92% of them present only once. This specimen consisted of CD4+ T cells from peripheral blood mononuclear cells, obtained after pregnancy. These receptors came from a female donor in good health, enrolled as a control in a pregnancy study.

There are a few counts of this clone. J is TRBJ1-3 and V is TRBV5-1; 9 positions agree with TRBD1. The J segment lost 0 bases and the V segment lost 4 bases, leaving 11 bases of the junction unmatched. This CDR3 has 18 residues. The germline gives CDR1 SGHRS, CDR2 YFSETQ. The chain's CDR3 is CASSDRQGGFGSGNTIYF. The CDR3, as DNA: TGCGCCAGCAGCGATCGACAGGGGGGGTTTGGCTCTGGAAACACCATATATTTT.

V is TRBV18 and J is TRBJ1-4, with TRBD1 as a possible D gene (6 bases). Trimming took off 6 bases at V and 5 bases at J, with 13 bases between the two ends. Germline assignment: CDR1 KGHSH and CDR2 LQKENI. This CDR3 is 14 amino acids long. In nucleotides, the CDR3 is TGTGCCAGCTCCCCGACAGGCCCCAATGAAAAACTGTTTTTT. Protein product: CASSPTGPNEKLFF.

CDR3 sequence reads: CASSVVGTSSGEQFF. CDR3 bases: TGTGCCAGCAGCGTGGTCGGGACTAGCAGCGGTGAGCAGTTCTTC. The rearrangement links TRBV9 to TRBJ2-1; 9 nucleotides line up with TRBD2. Germline trimming cut 2 bases from V and 9 bases from J; bases unmatched to any gene: 9. The CDR3 covers 15 residues. Germline V CDR1 and CDR2: SGDLS, YYNGEE.

Points on this clone: Other DNA sequences from this sample encode an identical CDR3 as well. The gene calls are TRBV7-2 and TRBJ2-5; no clear D gene. The CDR3 has 13 amino acids. The germline gives CDR1 SGHTA, CDR2 FQGNSA. V was pared by 1 base and J by 2 bases, with 5 bases between. The CDR3 coding sequence is TGTGCCAGCAGCTTAGGCCTACAAGAGACCCAGTACTTC. It yields the protein CASSLGLQETQYF.

This rearrangement joins TRBV4-2 to TRBJ1-3, with 9 bases fitting TRBD1. The germline gives CDR1 LGHNA, CDR2 YNFKEQ. V lost 4 bases, J lost 3 bases, and 4 bases stayed unmatched. This CDR3 has 15 amino acids. CDR3 sequence reads: CASSPDRGRGNTIYF. The CDR3 coding sequence is TGTGCCAGCAGCCCGGACAGGGGACGTGGAAACACCATATATTTT.

The chain uses TRBV7-2 and TRBJ2-2; 11 nucleotides line up with TRBD2. Germline V CDR1 and CDR2: SGHTA, FQGNSA. J lost 6 bases, V lost 8 bases, and 8 bases had no gene match. The CDR3 sequence is 15 residues long. CDR3 sequence (DNA): TGTGCCAGCCGGACAACTAGCGGGAGTGCCGGGGAGCTGTTTTTT. Residues: CASRTTSGSAGELFF.

The rearrangement joins TRBV7-9 to TRBJ2-2, with 11 nucleotides matching TRBD1. There are 16 residues in the CDR3. Unmatched junction bases numbered 6, after V lost 4 bases and J lost 5 bases. Germline lookup yields CDR1 SEHNR and CDR2 FQNEAQ (reference sequence). CDR3 sequence: CASSSPGTGGTGELFF. The CDR3 bases are TGTGCCAGCAGCTCCCCCGGGACAGGGGGGACCGGGGAGCTGTTTTTT.

In DNA form, the CDR3 reads TGTGCCAGCAGCTTTAGGGAGGGGTCGAACACCGGGGAGCTGTTTTTT. Translating gives CASSFREGSNTGELFF. The V gene is TRBV5-6, the J gene TRBJ2-2; 7 bases are a match to TRBD2. The V gene's germline CDR1 is SGHDT and CDR2 YYEEEE. The CDR3 sequence is 16 residues long. The J segment lost 0 bases and the V segment lost 2 bases, leaving 4 bases of the junction unmatched.

The rearrangement joins TRBV27 to TRBJ1-3, with 11 bases matching TRBD1. Losses at the gene ends were 6 bases for V and 2 bases for J; bases not matched to a gene: 6. Germline V gene data show CDR1 as MNHEY and CDR2 as SMNVEV (reference sequence). This CDR3 region has 16 residues. The DNA of the CDR3 is TGTGCCAGCAGCCCCGGGACAGGGGGAACTGGAAACACCATATATTTT. Translated, it gives CASSPGTGGTGNTIYF.

V is TRBV7-2 and J is TRBJ2-1; TRBD1 matches at 8 bases. Germline V gene lookup returns CDR1 SGHTA and CDR2 FQGNSA. The junction had 3 bases not matched to a gene; V was cut back by 5 bases and J by 0 bases. This CDR3 comprises 15 residues. As DNA, the CDR3 is TGTGCCAGCAGCCGACAGGGGAGCTCCTACAATGAGCAGTTCTTC. Protein product: CASSRQGSSYNEQFF.

The chain is built from TRBV13 and TRBJ2-2, with D unclear. CDR1 and CDR2 (germline): PRHDT, FYEKMQ (reference sequence). With 5 bases removed from V and 4 bases from J, the gap between germline ends came to 8 bases. CDR3 size: 13 residues. CDR3 DNA: TGTGCCAGCAGCCCAGCGTTCACCGGGGAGCTGTTTTTT. This encodes CASSPAFTGELFF.

This clone appeared a single time. The chain recombines TRBV7-9 with TRBJ2-5, with a weak D call TRBD2 (5 bases). The J call may be wrong; the DNA end is better matched by TRBJ2-7. This CDR3 spans 13 amino acids. CDR1 is SEHNR, CDR2 FQNEAQ, per germline (reference sequence). The CDR3 loop reads CASSQFGVSEQYF. The CDR3 nucleotides are TGTGCCAGCAGCCAGTTCGGGGTCTCCGAGCAGTACTTC.

The rearrangement links TRBV7-8 to TRBJ1-5, with TRBD1 identical over 9 bases. Germline V lookup: CDR1 SGHVS, CDR2 FQNEAQ. V lost 3 bases and J lost 6; bases outside the gene matches: 6. The CDR3 is 15 amino acids. The CDR3 region is CASSFPGQGSQPQHF. CDR3 DNA sequence: TGTGCCAGCAGCTTCCCGGGACAGGGCAGTCAGCCCCAGCATTTT.

The chain links TRBV6-6 to TRBJ1-1; TRBD1 matches at 8 bases. The CDR3 loop spans 14 amino acids. The J segment lost 5 bases and the V segment lost 4 bases, leaving 6 bases of the junction unmatched. The germline V gene encodes CDR1 MNHNY and CDR2 SVGAGI (reference sequence). The CDR3 region has the DNA TGTGCCAGCAGTTCGACAGGGGTGTGGACTGAAGCTTTCTTT. Its translation: CASSSTGVWTEAFF.

This rearrangement joins TRBV5-1 to TRBJ2-1; TRBD1 is a possible D gene (6 bases). V gave up 4 bases and J gave up 5 bases, with 13 bases separating them. Looked up from germline, CDR1 is SGHRS and CDR2 is YFSETQ. This CDR3 is built from 14 residues. The CDR3: CASSPTQGNNEQFF. The CDR3 DNA follows: TGCGCCAGCAGCCCAACACAGGGAAACAATGAGCAGTTCTTC.

This rearrangement joins TRBV5-4 to TRBJ2-1; 7 nucleotides align to TRBD1. Trimming cost V 0 bases and J 4 bases; bases outside gene matches: 4. The CDR3 length is 15 residues. Germline CDR1 reads SGHNT; CDR2 reads YYREEE (reference sequence). The CDR3 DNA reads TGTGCCAGCAGCTTGGACGGGACAGCGTACAATGAGCAGTTCTTC. This translates into CASSLDGTAYNEQFF.

The V gene is TRBV27, the J gene TRBJ1-4, with D possibly matching TRBD1 (6 bases). This CDR3 spans 14 amino acids. Trimming took off 8 bases at V and 5 bases at J, with 15 bases between the two ends. CDR1 and CDR2 from the germline V gene are MNHEY and SMNVEV (reference sequence). For the CDR3, the DNA is TGTGCCAGCGGGATACAGGGCGCCAATGAAAAACTGTTTTTT. It codes for CASGIQGANEKLFF.

This clone occurred once. The chain links TRBV19 to TRBJ2-2, with 11 bases fitting TRBD1. The CDR3 runs 14 residues. Germline V CDR1 and CDR2: LNHDA, SQIVND (reference sequence). The ends lost 6 bases at V and 6 bases at J; junction bases unmatched: 3. CDR3 sequence: CASSRDRGAGELFF. In DNA form, the CDR3 reads TGTGCCAGTAGCAGGGACAGGGGGGCCGGGGAGCTGTTTTTT.

The rearrangement joins TRBV5-1 to TRBJ1-2; 7 bases fit TRBD1. The CDR3 is 14 residues long. With V trimmed by 3 bases and J by 4 bases, 6 bases remained unmatched. CDR1 is SGHRS and CDR2 is YFSETQ in the germline V gene. DNA of the CDR3: TGCGCCAGCAGCTCCCTACAGGGGACCTATGGCTACACCTTC. Translated, it gives CASSSLQGTYGYTF.

The genes are TRBV19 and TRBJ2-3; the D is unclear. Trimming shortened V by 5 bases and J by 3 bases, and 12 bases separated the two germline ends. CDR1 is LNHDA and CDR2 is SQIVND in the germline V gene (reference sequence). The CDR3 spans 14 residues. CDR3 loop: CASSEPPVTDTQYF. DNA of the CDR3: TGTGCCAGTAGTGAACCTCCGGTTACAGATACGCAGTATTTT.

This clone was seen more than once but under ten times. V gene TRBV4-2 combines with J gene TRBJ1-5; no clear D. Germline CDR1 LGHNA, CDR2 YNFKEQ. Trimming cost V 0 bases and J 0 bases, with 9 bases left between them. The length of the CDR3 is 16 residues. The CDR3 loop is CASSQDWSGSNQPQHF. For the CDR3, the DNA is TGTGCCAGCAGCCAAGATTGGTCGGGTAGCAATCAGCCCCAGCATTTT.